One sample yielded the 32 T cell receptor beta chains listed below, sequenced in a study of Graves' ophthalmopathy and Graves' hyperthyroidism. RNA served as the template for amplifying TCR beta CDR3 regions. HTBI-primed RT-PCR formed the first round, and a multiplex PCR formed the second. MiXCR, run by TCRdb on the multiplex PCR reads, gives a single entry per CDR3 protein. Among about 210,000 distinct CDR3 sequences listed, approximately 29% were seen once. Sequenced material: peripheral blood. The receptors derive from a man between 45 and 60 years old with Graves' ophthalmopathy.

This clonotype was seen many times. The chain employs TRBV6-1 and TRBJ2-4, with 8 bases identical to TRBD1. CDR3 length: 17 residues. Germline loops: CDR1 MNHNS, CDR2 SASEGT. With 5 bases clipped from V and 0 bases from J, the junction kept 9 bases outside the gene matches. The CDR3 protein is CASSRNGDRLAKNIQYF. The CDR3 bases are TGTGCCAGCAGTCGGAATGGGGACAGGTTAGCCAAAAACATTCAGTACTTC.

This chain connects TRBV12-3 or TRBV12-4 to TRBJ2-2, with TRBD2 identical over 7 bases. This CDR3 has 15 amino acids. V lost 3 bases, J lost 5 bases, and 6 bases stayed unmatched. CDR3 nucleotides: TGTGCCAGCAGTTTGCGGGAGCGCGGTACCGGGGAGCTGTTTTTT. Amino acid sequence: CASSLRERGTGELFF.

This clonotype was counted a few times. This chain links TRBV12-3 or TRBV12-4 with TRBJ1-2, with 7 positions matching TRBD1. The V and J ends lost 7 bases and 4 bases, in that order; junction bases with no gene match: 9. The CDR3 is made up of 14 amino acids. The chain's CDR3 is CASNPMGQSYGYTF. The CDR3 nucleotides read TGTGCCAGCAACCCTATGGGACAGTCCTATGGCTACACCTTC.

This clonotype has at least ten counts. The V gene is TRBV12-3 or TRBV12-4, the J gene TRBJ1-6; D not certain. Trimming cost V 3 bases and J 13 bases, with 16 bases left between them. CDR3 length: 14 residues. This CDR3 reads CASSLKGPISPLHF. For the CDR3, the DNA is TGTGCCAGCAGTTTGAAGGGCCCTATCTCCCCCCTCCACTTT.

This clonotype was detected many times. The chain combines TRBV7-9 with TRBJ1-2; maybe TRBD1 (6 bases). V was pared by 1 base and J by 4 bases, with 13 bases between. The CDR3 is 15 residues long. The germline V gene has CDR1 SEHNR and CDR2 FQNEAQ (reference sequence). CDR3 sequence (DNA): TGTGCCAGCAGCTTAGGGCAAATGGGGGCCTATGGCTACACCTTC. Translated, it gives CASSLGQMGAYGYTF. Supplemented by reference TRBV7-9 and TRBJ1-2, the full variable domain reads DTGVSQNPRHKITKRGQNVTFRCDPISEHNRLYWYRQTLGQGPEFLTYFQNEAQLEKSRLLSDRFSAERPKGSFSTLEIQRTEQGDSAMYLCASSLGQMGAYGYTFGSGTRLTVV.

This clonotype was counted at least ten times. The chain uses TRBV27 and TRBJ2-3, with TRBD2 identical over 7 bases. CDR3 length equals 16 residues. Losses at the gene ends were 8 bases for V and 2 bases for J; bases not matched to a gene: 13. Per germline, CDR1 MNHEY and CDR2 SMNVEV (reference sequence). In nucleotides, the CDR3 is TGTGCCAGCGCCGTTGGGCGGGAGTGGGACACAGATACGCAGTATTTT. Its protein product is CASAVGREWDTDTQYF.

The J gene is TRBJ2-5, the V gene TRBV7-2; tentatively, D is TRBD2 (5 bases). CDR1 is SGHTA, CDR2 FQGNSA, per germline. Trimming shortened V by 2 bases and J by 10 bases, and 14 bases separated the two germline ends. This CDR3 has 13 residues. The CDR3 DNA is TGTGCCAGCAGCTTACCCGGTCTAAGCGGCCAGTACTTC. Its protein product is CASSLPGLSGQYF.

This chain links TRBV7-2 with TRBJ2-7; D unclear. Trimming left V 1 base short and J 2 bases short, with 6 bases between. Per the germline V gene, CDR1 is SGHTA and CDR2 is FQGNSA. The CDR3 is 13 amino acids. DNA for the CDR3: TGTGCCAGCAGCTTAGTAGCCGCCTACGAGCAGTACTTC. This encodes CASSLVAAYEQYF.

This clonotype came up many times. V is TRBV6-5 and J is TRBJ2-5, with 7 nucleotides matching TRBD1. Per germline, CDR1 MNHEY and CDR2 SVGAGI. The CDR3 has 14 residues. The V and J ends lost 4 bases and 6 bases, in that order; junction bases with no gene match: 8. Here the CDR3 DNA reads TGTGCCAGCAGTTCCGGACAGGTGGGAAAGACCCAGTACTTC. Translating it yields CASSSGQVGKTQYF.

The genes are TRBV6-1 and TRBJ2-7; TRBD1 might be the D (6 bases). The CDR3 spans 15 residues. Germline-derived CDR1 and CDR2 are MNHNS and SASEGT. Between the trimmed V and J ends, which lost 7 bases and 6 bases, there was a span of 22 bases. In nucleotides, the CDR3 is TGTGCCAGCACCGCGACAGGCCCTCCATCGGGCGAGCAGTACTTC. This translates into CASTATGPPSGEQYF.

The table lists this clonotype with a count of one. The chain employs TRBV12-3 or TRBV12-4 and TRBJ1-2, with 8 bases matching TRBD1. The CDR3 totals 16 residues. V was pared by 0 bases and J by 4 bases, with 7 bases of the junction left unmatched. CDR3 loop: CASSLARGLRGYGYTF. For the CDR3, the DNA is TGTGCCAGCAGTTTAGCCAGGGGGCTACGTGGCTATGGCTACACCTTC.

The chain links TRBV27 to TRBJ1-2; D is perhaps TRBD1 (5 bases). This CDR3 region has 14 residues. V lost 8 bases and J lost 8, with 21 bases in between. Germline lookup yields CDR1 MNHEY and CDR2 SMNVEV (reference sequence). The CDR3 nucleotides are TGTGCCAGCCCCCGGGACCCACCATTGGAGGGCTACACCTTC. Its translation is CASPRDPPLEGYTF.

V and J are TRBV6-5 and TRBJ2-7, with TRBD2 matching over 10 bases. The CDR3 spans 14 residues. Germline V CDR1 and CDR2: MNHEY, SVGAGI. Trimming removed 4 bases from V and 6 bases from J; junction bases left unmatched: 6. CDR3 nucleotides: TGTGCCAGCAGTTTACCGGGACTAGCGATCGAGCAGTACTTC. Its protein is CASSLPGLAIEQYF.

This clonotype occurred many times. The rearrangement uses TRBV14 and TRBJ2-5; no firm D call. The CDR3 consists of 11 residues. Germline CDR1 SGHDN, CDR2 FVKESK. V was clipped by 4 bases and J by 9 bases, with 9 bases between them. The CDR3 region has the DNA TGTGCCAGCAGCCTAGTGGGTGCCCAGTACTTC. Translating it yields CASSLVGAQYF.

This clonotype was picked up one time. The rearrangement uses TRBV6-2 or TRBV6-3 and TRBJ2-7; D not certain. Between the trimmed V and J ends, which lost 2 bases and 1 base, there was a span of 15 bases. Germline CDR1 is MNHEY and CDR2 is SVGEGT. The CDR3 sequence is 16 residues long. For the CDR3, the DNA is TGTGCCAGCAGTTACGCCATTTTGCAGGAGTCCTACGAGCAGTACTTC. Translated: CASSYAILQESYEQYF.

This clonotype has a count of ten or more. The CDR3 coding sequence is TGCAGTGCCCTGACTCGGCAGGCAGGTCAGCCCCAGCATTTT. It encodes CSALTRQAGQPQHF. The chain links TRBV20-1 to TRBJ1-5; D is unclear. The CDR3 consists of 14 residues. CDR1 DFQATT and CDR2 SNEGSKA come from the germline V gene (reference sequence). V gave up 6 bases and J gave up 6 bases, with 18 bases separating them.

The gene calls are TRBV12-3 or TRBV12-4 and TRBJ2-5; a possible D gene is TRBD2 (8 bases). CDR3 size: 13 residues. The V gene lost 6 bases and the J gene lost 4 bases, with 12 bases spanning the gap. In DNA form, the CDR3 reads TGTGCCAGCAGACAGGGGACTAGAGAGACCCAGTACTTC. It specifies CASRQGTRETQYF.

The table lists this clonotype with a few counts. This chain joins TRBV6-2 or TRBV6-3 and TRBJ1-1; the D is unclear. V was clipped by 6 bases and J by 3 bases, with 11 bases between them. Germline V gene sequence: CDR1 MNHEY, CDR2 SVGEGT. The CDR3 has 13 amino acids. CDR3 sequence (DNA): TGTGCCAGCAGGCGGATTTGGGACACTGAAGCTTTCTTT. Translated, it gives CASRRIWDTEAFF.

This clonotype has a count of ten or more. This sequence joins TRBV2 and TRBJ2-7, with 9 nucleotides matching TRBD1. There are 14 residues in the CDR3. From germline, CDR1 is SNHLY and CDR2 FYNNEI. With V trimmed by 6 bases and J by 6 bases, 9 bases remained unmatched. The CDR3: CASRQGQGFSEQYF. DNA of the CDR3: TGTGCCAGCAGGCAGGGACAGGGCTTTTCCGAGCAGTACTTC.

This clonotype was seen a few times. The chain couples TRBV28 to TRBJ2-5; 11 nucleotides align to TRBD1. CDR1 is MDHEN and CDR2 is SYDVKM in the germline V gene. The CDR3 loop spans 14 amino acids. With V trimmed by 7 bases and J by 4 bases, 5 bases remained unmatched. In DNA, the CDR3 is TGTGCCAGCACCCTAGGGACAGGGGGAGAGACCCAGTACTTC. Its translation is CASTLGTGGETQYF.

This clonotype was recorded at least ten times. The chain uses TRBV30 and TRBJ2-7; tentatively, D is TRBD2 (6 bases). The germline V and J ends were trimmed by 2 bases and 4 bases, with 21 bases remaining between them. The CDR3 runs 16 residues. The germline V gene has CDR1 GTSNPN and CDR2 SVGIG (reference sequence). The CDR3 sequence: CAWSQGGALRGYEQYF. CDR3 bases: TGTGCCTGGAGTCAGGGAGGAGCTTTGAGGGGATACGAGCAGTACTTC.

This clonotype was counted at least ten times. The CDR3 coding sequence is TGTGCCAGCAGATCGGACGCCTATAATTCACCCCTCCACTTT. Translation gives CASRSDAYNSPLHF. The chain combines TRBV12-3 or TRBV12-4 with TRBJ1-6; D is uncertain. V was clipped by 6 bases and J by 2 bases, with 8 bases between them. CDR3 size: 14 residues.

This clonotype appeared many times. The chain couples TRBV11-2 to TRBJ2-5; no clear D gene. CDR1 SGHAT and CDR2 FQNNGV come from the germline V gene. This CDR3 spans 17 amino acids. Trimming took off 0 bases at V and 7 bases at J, with 21 bases between the two ends. CDR3 amino acids: CASSLDNPLDTRGTQYF. CDR3 nucleotides: TGTGCCAGCAGCTTAGACAACCCGCTAGATACAAGAGGGACCCAGTACTTC.

The genes are TRBV6-1 and TRBJ2-7; a weak D match, TRBD1 (5 bases). The CDR3 is 15 amino acids. V lost 2 bases and J lost 2, with 13 bases in between. Germline CDR1 and CDR2: MNHNS and SASEGT. The CDR3 bases are TGTGCCAGCAGTGAACGACCTAGGGGCACCTACGAGCAGTACTTC. This sequence encodes CASSERPRGTYEQYF.

The rearrangement uses TRBV7-2 and TRBJ1-5; D unclear. The V and J ends lost 4 bases and 6 bases respectively, with 13 bases between them. The CDR3 has 14 residues. From germline, CDR1 is SGHTA and CDR2 FQGNSA. DNA of the CDR3: TGTGCCAGCAGCTCCCCCCTAATAGGTCAGCCCCAGCATTTT. The encoded protein is CASSSPLIGQPQHF. Full variable domain (missing parts from reference TRBV7-2 and TRBJ1-5): GAGVSQSPSNKVTEKGKDVELRCDPISGHTALYWYRQSLGQGLEFLIYFQGNSAPDKSGLPSDRFSAERTGGSVSTLTIQRTQQEDSAVYLCASSSPLIGQPQHFGDGTRLSIL.

There are many counts of this clonotype. V is TRBV29-1 and J is TRBJ2-7; TRBD2 agrees at 12 bases. The germline CDR1 and CDR2 sequences are SQVTM and ANQGSEA. Unmatched junction bases numbered 9, after V lost 6 bases and J lost 6 bases. CDR3 length: 14 residues. CDR3 in DNA: TGCAGCGTCCCCAGACTAGCGGGAGTCTGCGAGCAGTACTTC. Residues: CSVPRLAGVCEQYF.

This clonotype has more than one count but fewer than ten. J is TRBJ1-1 and V is TRBV6-5; no reliable D call. The CDR3 covers 11 residues. V gave up 6 bases and J gave up 8 bases, with 10 bases separating them. Germline V gene data show CDR1 as MNHEY and CDR2 as SVGAGI. This CDR3 reads CASSRNGEAFF. CDR3 coding DNA: TGTGCCAGCAGCCGAAACGGGGAAGCTTTCTTT.

This clonotype has at least ten counts. The chain joins TRBV19 to TRBJ1-5; TRBD1 is a possible D gene (5 bases). The CDR3 covers 14 residues. Deletions cut 1 base from V and 2 bases from J, with 6 bases between. Germline loops: CDR1 LNHDA, CDR2 SQIVND (reference sequence). CDR3 DNA: TGTGCCAGTAGTATAGTGGGGGGCAATCAGCCCCAGCATTTT. Protein sequence: CASSIVGGNQPQHF.

This clonotype was recorded many times. The chain combines TRBV6-2 or TRBV6-3 with TRBJ1-1, with D tentatively TRBD1 (5 bases). The V end was cut by 5 bases, the J end by 0 bases, with 13 bases between. Germline CDR1 is MNHEY and CDR2 is SVGEGT. The CDR3 extends over 15 amino acids. CDR3 coding DNA: TGTGCCAGCAGTCCACTACAGGACATGAACACTGAAGCTTTCTTT. This gives the protein CASSPLQDMNTEAFF.

This clonotype appeared many times. The chain carries TRBV28 and TRBJ1-2, with a tentative D call TRBD1 (5 bases). The CDR3 sequence is 14 residues long. Between the trimmed V and J ends, which lost 2 bases and 1 base, there was a span of 8 bases. From germline, CDR1 is MDHEN and CDR2 SYDVKM. CDR3 sequence: CASSLLGDNYGYTF. CDR3 nucleotide sequence: TGTGCCAGCAGTTTACTGGGGGATAACTATGGCTACACCTTC.

The CDR3 here is CASSLDSRPYF. In DNA form, the CDR3 reads TGCGCCAGCAGCTTGGACTCTCGACCGTACTTC. The genes are TRBV5-1 and TRBJ2-5; D not resolved. The CDR3 spans 11 residues. CDR1 and CDR2 (germline): SGHRS, YFSETQ. Trimming took off 0 bases at V and 13 bases at J, with 10 bases between the two ends.

This clonotype has at least ten counts. The J gene is TRBJ2-7, the V gene TRBV20-1; weak D call: TRBD2 (6 bases). The ends were cut back, 7 bases at V and 3 bases at J, with 10 bases in the middle. The CDR3 spans 11 residues. CDR1 is DFQATT, CDR2 SNEGSKA, per germline (reference sequence). The CDR3 sequence is CSGREVYEQYF. DNA for the CDR3: TGCAGTGGGAGGGAGGTCTACGAGCAGTACTTC.